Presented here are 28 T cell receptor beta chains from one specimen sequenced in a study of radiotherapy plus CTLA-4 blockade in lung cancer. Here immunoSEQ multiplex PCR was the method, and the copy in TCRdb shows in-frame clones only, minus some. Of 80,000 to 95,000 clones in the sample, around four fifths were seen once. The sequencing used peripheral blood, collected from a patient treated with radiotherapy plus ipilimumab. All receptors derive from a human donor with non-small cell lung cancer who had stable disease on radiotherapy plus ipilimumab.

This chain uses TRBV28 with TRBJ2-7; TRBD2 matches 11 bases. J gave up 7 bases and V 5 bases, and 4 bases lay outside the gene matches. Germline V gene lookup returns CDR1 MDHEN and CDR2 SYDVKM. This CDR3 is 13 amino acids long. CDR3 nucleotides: TGTGCCAGCAGTGCCGGGACTAGCGGAGAGCAGTACTTC. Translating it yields CASSAGTSGEQYF.

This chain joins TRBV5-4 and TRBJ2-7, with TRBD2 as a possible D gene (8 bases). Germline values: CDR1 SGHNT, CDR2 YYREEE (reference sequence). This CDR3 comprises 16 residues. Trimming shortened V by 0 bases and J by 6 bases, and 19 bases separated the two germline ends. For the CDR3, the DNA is TGTGCCAGCAGCTTGGAAGGGGGCGGGAGGCCTCTCGAGCAGTACTTC. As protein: CASSLEGGGRPLEQYF.

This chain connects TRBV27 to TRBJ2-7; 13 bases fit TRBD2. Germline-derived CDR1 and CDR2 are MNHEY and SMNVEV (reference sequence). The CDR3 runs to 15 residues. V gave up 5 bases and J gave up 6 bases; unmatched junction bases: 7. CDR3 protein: CASSTGLAGVREQYF. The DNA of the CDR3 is TGTGCCAGCAGTACCGGACTAGCGGGAGTCCGCGAGCAGTACTTC.

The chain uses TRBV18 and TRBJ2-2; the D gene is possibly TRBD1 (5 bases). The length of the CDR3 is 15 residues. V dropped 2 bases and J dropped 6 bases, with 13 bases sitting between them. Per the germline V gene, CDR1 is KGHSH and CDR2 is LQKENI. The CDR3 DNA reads TGTGCCAGCTCACCAACCCGGCAGGGATCCGGGGAGCTGTTTTTT. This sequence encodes CASSPTRQGSGELFF. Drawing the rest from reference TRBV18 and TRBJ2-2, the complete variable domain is NAGVMQNPRHLVRRRGQEARLRCSPMKGHSHVYWYRQLPEEGLKFMVYLQKENIIDESGMPKERFSAEFPKEGPSILRIQQVVRGDSAAYFCASSPTRQGSGELFFGEGSRLTVL.

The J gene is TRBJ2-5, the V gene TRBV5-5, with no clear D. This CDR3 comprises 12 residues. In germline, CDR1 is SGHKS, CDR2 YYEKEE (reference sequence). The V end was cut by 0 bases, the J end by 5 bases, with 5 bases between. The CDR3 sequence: CASSLASETQYF. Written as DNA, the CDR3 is TGTGCCAGCAGCTTGGCCTCCGAGACCCAGTACTTC. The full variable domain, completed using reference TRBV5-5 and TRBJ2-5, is DAGVTQSPTHLIKTRGQQVTLRCSPISGHKSVSWYQQVLGQGPQFIFQYYEKEERGRGNFPDRFSARQFPNYSSELNVNALLLGDSALYLCASSLASETQYFGPGTRLLVL.

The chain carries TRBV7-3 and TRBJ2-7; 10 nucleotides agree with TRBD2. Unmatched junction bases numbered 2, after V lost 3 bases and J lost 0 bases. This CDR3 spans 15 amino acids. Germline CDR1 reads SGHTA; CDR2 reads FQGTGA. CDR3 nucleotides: TGTGCCAGCAGCTTTAGCGGGGGGAGCTCCTACGAGCAGTACTTC. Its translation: CASSFSGGSSYEQYF.

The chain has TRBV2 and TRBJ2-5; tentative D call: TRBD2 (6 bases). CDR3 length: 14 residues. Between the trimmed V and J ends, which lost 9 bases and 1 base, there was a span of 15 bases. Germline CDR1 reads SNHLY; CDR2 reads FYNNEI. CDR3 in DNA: TGTGCCAGTCGTCGGGACTCCAGCCAAGAGACCCAGTACTTC. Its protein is CASRRDSSQETQYF.

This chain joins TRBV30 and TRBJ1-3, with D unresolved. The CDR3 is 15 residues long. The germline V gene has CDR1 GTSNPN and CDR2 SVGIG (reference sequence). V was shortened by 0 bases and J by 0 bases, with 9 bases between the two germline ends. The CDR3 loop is CAWSVFSDSGNTIYF. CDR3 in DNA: TGTGCCTGGAGTGTTTTCTCCGACTCTGGAAACACCATATATTTT.

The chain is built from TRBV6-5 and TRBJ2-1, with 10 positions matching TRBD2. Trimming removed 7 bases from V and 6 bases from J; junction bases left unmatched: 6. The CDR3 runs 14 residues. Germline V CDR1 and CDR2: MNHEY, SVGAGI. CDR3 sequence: CASKPGLASNEQFF. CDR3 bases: TGTGCCAGCAAGCCGGGACTAGCGTCCAATGAGCAGTTCTTC.

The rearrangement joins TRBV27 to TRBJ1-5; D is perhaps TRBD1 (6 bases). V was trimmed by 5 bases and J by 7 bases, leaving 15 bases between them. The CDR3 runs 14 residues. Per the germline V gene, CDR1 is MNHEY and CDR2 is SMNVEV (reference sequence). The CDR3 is CASSPGTSGQPQHF. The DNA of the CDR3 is TGTGCCAGCAGTCCCGGGACATCGGGGCAGCCCCAGCATTTT.

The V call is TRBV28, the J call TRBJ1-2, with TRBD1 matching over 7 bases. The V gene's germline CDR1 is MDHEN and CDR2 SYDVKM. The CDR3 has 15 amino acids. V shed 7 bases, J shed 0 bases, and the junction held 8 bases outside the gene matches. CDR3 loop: CASTPPGTANYGYTF. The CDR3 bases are TGTGCCAGCACTCCACCCGGGACAGCTAACTATGGCTACACCTTC.

Here the CDR3 reads CASSSPGTGINEQFF. CDR3 sequence (DNA): TGTGCCAGCAGTTCGCCCGGGACAGGGATCAATGAGCAGTTCTTC. The rearrangement joins TRBV28 to TRBJ2-1; 9 nucleotides agree with TRBD1. CDR1 and CDR2 (germline): MDHEN, SYDVKM. The CDR3 spans 15 residues. Losses at the gene ends were 4 bases for V and 6 bases for J; bases not matched to a gene: 7.

CDR3 coding DNA: TGTGCCAGCAGCCCCTTCAATGAGCAGTTCTTC. It specifies CASSPFNEQFF. The gene calls are TRBV2 and TRBJ2-1; D not resolved. Germline loops: CDR1 SNHLY, CDR2 FYNNEI. Between the trimmed V and J ends, which lost 6 bases and 6 bases, there was a span of 6 bases. The CDR3 totals 11 residues.

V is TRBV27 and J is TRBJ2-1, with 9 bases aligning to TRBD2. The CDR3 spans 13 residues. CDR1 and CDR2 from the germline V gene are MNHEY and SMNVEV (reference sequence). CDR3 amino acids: CVSASGMIYEQFF. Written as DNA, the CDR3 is TGTGTCTCGGCTAGCGGGATGATCTATGAGCAGTTCTTC.

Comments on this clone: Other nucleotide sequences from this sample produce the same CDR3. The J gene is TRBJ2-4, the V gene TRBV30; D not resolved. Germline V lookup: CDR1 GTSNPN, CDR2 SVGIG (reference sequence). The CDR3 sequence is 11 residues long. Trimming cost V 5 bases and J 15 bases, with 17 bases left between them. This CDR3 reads CAWSSMGLRYF. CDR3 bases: TGTGCCTGGTCCAGTATGGGATTAAGGTACTTC.

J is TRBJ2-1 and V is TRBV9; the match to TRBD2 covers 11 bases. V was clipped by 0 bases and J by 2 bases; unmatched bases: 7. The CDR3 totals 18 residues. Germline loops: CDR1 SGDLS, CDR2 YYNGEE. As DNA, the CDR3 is TGTGCCAGCAGCGTAGGGCTAGCGGGGGGAACCACCTACAATGAGCAGTTCTTC. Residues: CASSVGLAGGTTYNEQFF.

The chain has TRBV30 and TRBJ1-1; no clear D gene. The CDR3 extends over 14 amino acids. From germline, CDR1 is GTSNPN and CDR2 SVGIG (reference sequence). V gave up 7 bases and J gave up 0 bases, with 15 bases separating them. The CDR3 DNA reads TGTGCCTCAAAATTCGGACGGATGAACACTGAAGCTTTCTTT. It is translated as CASKFGRMNTEAFF.

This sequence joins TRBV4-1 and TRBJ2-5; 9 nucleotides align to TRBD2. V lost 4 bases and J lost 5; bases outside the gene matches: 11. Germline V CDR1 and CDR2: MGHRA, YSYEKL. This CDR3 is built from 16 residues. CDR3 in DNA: TGCGCCAGCAGCCTGACTCGCGGGGGGGCGGGGGAGACCCAGTACTTC. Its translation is CASSLTRGGAGETQYF.

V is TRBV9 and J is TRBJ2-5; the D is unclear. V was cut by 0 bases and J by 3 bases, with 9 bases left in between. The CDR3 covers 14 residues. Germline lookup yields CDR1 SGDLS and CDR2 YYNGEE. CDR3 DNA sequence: TGTGCCAGCAGCGTAGGCCCCGTAGAAGAGACCCAGTACTTC. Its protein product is CASSVGPVEETQYF.

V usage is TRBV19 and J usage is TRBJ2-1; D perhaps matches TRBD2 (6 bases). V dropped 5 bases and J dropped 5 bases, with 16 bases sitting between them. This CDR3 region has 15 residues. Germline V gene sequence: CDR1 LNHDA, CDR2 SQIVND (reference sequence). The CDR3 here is CASSLGRRGNNEQFF. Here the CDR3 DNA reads TGTGCCAGTAGTTTGGGACGCCGGGGGAACAATGAGCAGTTCTTC.

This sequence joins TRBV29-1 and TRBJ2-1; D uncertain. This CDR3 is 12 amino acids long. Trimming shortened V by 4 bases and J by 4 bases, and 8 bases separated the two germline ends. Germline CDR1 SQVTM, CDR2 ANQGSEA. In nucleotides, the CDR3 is TGCAGCGTTGTGGCTAGATACAATGAGCAGTTCTTC. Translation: CSVVARYNEQFF.

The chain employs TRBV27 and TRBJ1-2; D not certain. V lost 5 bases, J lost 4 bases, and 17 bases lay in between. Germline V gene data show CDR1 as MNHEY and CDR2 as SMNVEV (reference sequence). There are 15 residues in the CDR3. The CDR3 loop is CASSPSPGKGYGYTF. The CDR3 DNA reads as TGTGCCAGCAGTCCCTCCCCGGGAAAAGGCTATGGCTACACCTTC.

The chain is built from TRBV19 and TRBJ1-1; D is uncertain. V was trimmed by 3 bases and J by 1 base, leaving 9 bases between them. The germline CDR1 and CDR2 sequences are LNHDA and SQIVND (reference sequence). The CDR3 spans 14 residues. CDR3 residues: CASSIWTGNTEAFF. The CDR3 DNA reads TGTGCCAGTAGTATTTGGACGGGGAACACTGAAGCTTTCTTT. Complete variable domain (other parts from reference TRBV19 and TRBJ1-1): DGGITQSPKYLFRKEGQNVTLSCEQNLNHDAMYWYRQDPGQGLRLIYYSQIVNDFQKGDIAEGYSVSREKKESFPLTVTSAQKNPTAFYLCASSIWTGNTEAFFGQGTRLTVV.

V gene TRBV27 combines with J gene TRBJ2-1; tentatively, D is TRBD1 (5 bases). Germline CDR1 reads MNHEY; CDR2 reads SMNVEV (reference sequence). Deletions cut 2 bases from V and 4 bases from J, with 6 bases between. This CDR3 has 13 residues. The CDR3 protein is CASSLRQYNEQFF. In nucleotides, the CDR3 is TGTGCCAGCAGTTTAAGACAGTACAATGAGCAGTTCTTC.

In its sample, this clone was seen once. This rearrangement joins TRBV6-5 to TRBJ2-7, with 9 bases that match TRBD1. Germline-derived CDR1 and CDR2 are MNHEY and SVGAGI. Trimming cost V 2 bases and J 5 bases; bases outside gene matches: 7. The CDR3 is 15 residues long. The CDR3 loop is CASSYTPGQGHEQYF. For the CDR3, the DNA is TGTGCCAGCAGTTACACTCCGGGACAGGGCCACGAGCAGTACTTC.

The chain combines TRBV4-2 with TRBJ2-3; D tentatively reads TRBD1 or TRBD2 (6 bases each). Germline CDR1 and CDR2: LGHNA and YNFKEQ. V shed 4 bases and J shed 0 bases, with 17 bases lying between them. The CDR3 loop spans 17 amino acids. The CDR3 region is CASSPGGGGTSTDTQYF. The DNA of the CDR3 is TGTGCCAGCAGCCCCGGGGGCGGAGGAACTAGCACAGATACGCAGTATTTT.

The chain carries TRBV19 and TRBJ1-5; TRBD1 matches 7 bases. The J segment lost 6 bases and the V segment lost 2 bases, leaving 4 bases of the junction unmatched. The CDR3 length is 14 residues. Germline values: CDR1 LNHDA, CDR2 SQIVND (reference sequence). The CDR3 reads CASSIKGASQPQHF. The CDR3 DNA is TGTGCCAGTAGTATAAAGGGGGCAAGTCAGCCCCAGCATTTT.

The CDR3 bases are TGTGCCAGCAGCTTAGAAGGGAGGGGACTAAAAGGAAACACCATATATTTT. Its protein is CASSLEGRGLKGNTIYF. The J gene is TRBJ1-3, the V gene TRBV7-8, with D maybe TRBD1 (5 bases). Trimming pared 1 base from V and 4 bases from J, leaving 17 bases between. Germline V CDR1 and CDR2: SGHVS, FQNEAQ. The CDR3 has 17 residues.